This T cell receptor (beta chain) was retrieved from a study of T cells after yellow fever vaccination. Trimming took 1 base from V and 3 from J, leaving 10 bases between them. The CDR3 totals 15 residues. Looked up from germline, CDR1 is LGHDT and CDR2 is YNNKEL (reference sequence). TCRdb passed the 5' RACE reads through MiXCR, listing each CDR3 protein once. The sample carries 250,000 to 350,000 distinct CDR3 sequences, 8.5% to 10% recorded once. V and J are TRBV3-1 and TRBJ1-5, with D possibly TRBD1 on 5 matching bases. This TCR was recovered from a man aged 18-30 years who received the YFV17D yellow fever vaccine. The sequencing here drew on CD4+ T cells sorted from PBMCs, taken 5 days after the yellow fever booster vaccination. The CDR3 spells CASSQGTGSNQPQHF. CDR3 in DNA: TGTGCCAGCAGCCAAGGAACAGGCTCCAATCAGCCCCAGCATTTT.